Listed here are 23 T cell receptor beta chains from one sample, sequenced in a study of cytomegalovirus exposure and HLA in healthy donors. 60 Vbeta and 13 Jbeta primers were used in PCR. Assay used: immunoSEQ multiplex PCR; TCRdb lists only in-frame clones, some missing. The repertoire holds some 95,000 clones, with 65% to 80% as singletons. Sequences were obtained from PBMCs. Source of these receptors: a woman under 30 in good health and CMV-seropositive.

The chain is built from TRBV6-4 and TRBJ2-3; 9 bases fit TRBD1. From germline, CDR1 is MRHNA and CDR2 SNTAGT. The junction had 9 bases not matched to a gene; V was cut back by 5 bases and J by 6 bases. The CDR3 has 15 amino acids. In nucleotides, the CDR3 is TGTGCCAGCAGTAAGACAGGGGGGACATCGGATACGCAGTATTTT. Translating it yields CASSKTGGTSDTQYF.

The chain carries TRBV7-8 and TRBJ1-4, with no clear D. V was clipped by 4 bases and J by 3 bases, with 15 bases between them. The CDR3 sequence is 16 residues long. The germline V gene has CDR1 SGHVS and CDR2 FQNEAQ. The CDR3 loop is CASSSATREPNEKLFF. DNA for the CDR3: TGTGCCAGCAGCTCAGCGACGAGGGAGCCTAATGAAAAACTGTTTTTT.

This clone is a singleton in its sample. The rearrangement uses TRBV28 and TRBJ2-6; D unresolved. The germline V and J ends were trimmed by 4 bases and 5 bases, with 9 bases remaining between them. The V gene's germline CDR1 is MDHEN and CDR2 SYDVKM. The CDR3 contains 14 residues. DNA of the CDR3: TGTGCCAGCAGTTCCCAGGAAAGGGCCAACGTCCTGACTTTC. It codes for CASSSQERANVLTF.

The CDR3 loop is CASSLASGRTDTQYF. The CDR3 DNA follows: TGTGCCAGCAGCCTCGCTAGCGGGAGAACAGATACGCAGTATTTT. J is TRBJ2-3 and V is TRBV2; 10 nucleotides align to TRBD2. CDR1 SNHLY and CDR2 FYNNEI come from the germline V gene. The CDR3 runs to 15 residues. J lost 3 bases, V lost 6 bases, and 6 bases had no gene match.

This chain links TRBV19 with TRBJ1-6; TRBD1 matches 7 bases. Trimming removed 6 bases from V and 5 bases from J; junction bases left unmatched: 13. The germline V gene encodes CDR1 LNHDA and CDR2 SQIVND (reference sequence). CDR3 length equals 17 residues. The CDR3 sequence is CASSWVYRGLNNSPLHF. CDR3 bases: TGTGCCAGTAGCTGGGTTTACAGGGGCCTAAATAATTCACCCCTCCACTTT.

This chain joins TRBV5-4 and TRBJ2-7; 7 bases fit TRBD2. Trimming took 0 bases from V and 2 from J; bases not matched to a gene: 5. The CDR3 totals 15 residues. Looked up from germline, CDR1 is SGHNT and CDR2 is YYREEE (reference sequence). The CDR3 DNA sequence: TGTGCCAGCAGCTTGGGGGCTAGCGGCGCCTACGAGCAGTACTTC. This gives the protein CASSLGASGAYEQYF.

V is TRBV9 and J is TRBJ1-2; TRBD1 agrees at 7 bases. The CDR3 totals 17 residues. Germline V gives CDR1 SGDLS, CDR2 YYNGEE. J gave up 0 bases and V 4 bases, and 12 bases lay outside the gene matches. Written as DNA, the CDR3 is TGTGCCAGCAGCACCCGACAGGGCGGCACCTCTAACTATGGCTACACCTTC. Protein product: CASSTRQGGTSNYGYTF.

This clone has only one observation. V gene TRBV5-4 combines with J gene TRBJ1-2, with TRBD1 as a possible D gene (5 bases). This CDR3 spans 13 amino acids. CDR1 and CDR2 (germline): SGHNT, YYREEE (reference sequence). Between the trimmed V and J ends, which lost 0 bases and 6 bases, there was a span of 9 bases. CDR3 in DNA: TGTGCCAGCAGCTTGGCCTCAGGGAATGGCTACACCTTC. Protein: CASSLASGNGYTF.

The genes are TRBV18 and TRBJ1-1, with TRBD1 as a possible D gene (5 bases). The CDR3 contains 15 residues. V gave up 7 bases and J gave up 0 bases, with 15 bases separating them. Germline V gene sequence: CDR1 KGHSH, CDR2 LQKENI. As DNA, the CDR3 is TGTGCCAGCTTGCAGGGAAGAGGAATGAACACTGAAGCTTTCTTT. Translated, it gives CASLQGRGMNTEAFF. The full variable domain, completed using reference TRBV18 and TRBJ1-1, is NAGVMQNPRHLVRRRGQEARLRCSPMKGHSHVYWYRQLPEEGLKFMVYLQKENIIDESGMPKERFSAEFPKEGPSILRIQQVVRGDSAAYFCASLQGRGMNTEAFFGQGTRLTVV.

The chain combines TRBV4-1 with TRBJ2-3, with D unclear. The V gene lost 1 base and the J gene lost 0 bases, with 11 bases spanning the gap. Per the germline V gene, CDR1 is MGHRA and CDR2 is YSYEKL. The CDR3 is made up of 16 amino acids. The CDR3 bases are TGCGCCAGCAGCCAAGGCAGGAACCCTAGCACAGATACGCAGTATTTT. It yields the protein CASSQGRNPSTDTQYF.

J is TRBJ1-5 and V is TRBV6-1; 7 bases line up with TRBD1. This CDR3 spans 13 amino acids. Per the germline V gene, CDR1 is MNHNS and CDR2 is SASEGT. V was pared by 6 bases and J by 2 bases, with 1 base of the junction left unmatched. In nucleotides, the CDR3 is TGTGCCAGCAGCACAGGGGGCAATCAGCCCCAGCATTTT. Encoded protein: CASSTGGNQPQHF.

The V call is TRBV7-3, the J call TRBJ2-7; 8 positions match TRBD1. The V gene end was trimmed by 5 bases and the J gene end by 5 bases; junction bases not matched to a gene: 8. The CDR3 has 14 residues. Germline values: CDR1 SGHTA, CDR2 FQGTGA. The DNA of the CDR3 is TGTGCCAGCAGCATTTCAGGGGGCGAGGACGAGCAGTACTTC. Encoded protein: CASSISGGEDEQYF.

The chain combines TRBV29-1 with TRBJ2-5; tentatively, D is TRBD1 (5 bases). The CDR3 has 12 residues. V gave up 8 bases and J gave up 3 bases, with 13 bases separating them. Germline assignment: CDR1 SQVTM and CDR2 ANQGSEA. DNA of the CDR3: TGCAGCTCCGGACATTCTGAAGAGACCCAGTACTTC. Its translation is CSSGHSEETQYF.

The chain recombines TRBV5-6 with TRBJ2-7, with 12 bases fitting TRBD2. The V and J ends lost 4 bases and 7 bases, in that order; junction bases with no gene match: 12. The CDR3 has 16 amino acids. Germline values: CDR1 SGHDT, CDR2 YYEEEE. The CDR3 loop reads CASSPGLAGGPGEQYF. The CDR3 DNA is TGTGCCAGCAGCCCGGGCCTAGCGGGAGGGCCGGGGGAGCAGTACTTC.

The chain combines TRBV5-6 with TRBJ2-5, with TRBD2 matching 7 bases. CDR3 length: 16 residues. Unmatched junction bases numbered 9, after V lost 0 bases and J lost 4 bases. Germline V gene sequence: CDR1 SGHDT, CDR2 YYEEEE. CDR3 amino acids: CASSLETSVYGETQYF. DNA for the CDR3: TGTGCCAGCAGCTTGGAAACTAGCGTTTACGGAGAGACCCAGTACTTC.

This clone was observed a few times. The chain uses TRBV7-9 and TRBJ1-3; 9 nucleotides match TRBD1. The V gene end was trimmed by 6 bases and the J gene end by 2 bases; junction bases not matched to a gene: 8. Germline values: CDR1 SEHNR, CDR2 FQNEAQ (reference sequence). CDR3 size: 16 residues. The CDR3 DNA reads TGTGCCAGCAGACCCGGGACAGGGCGAACTGGAAACACCATATATTTT. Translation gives CASRPGTGRTGNTIYF.

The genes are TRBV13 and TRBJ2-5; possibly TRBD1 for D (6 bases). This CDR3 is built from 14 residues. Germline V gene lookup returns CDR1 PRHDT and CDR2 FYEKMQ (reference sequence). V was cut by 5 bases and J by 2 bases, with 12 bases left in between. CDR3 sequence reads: CASSPRGEQETQYF. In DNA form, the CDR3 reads TGTGCCAGCAGCCCCAGGGGAGAACAAGAGACCCAGTACTTC.

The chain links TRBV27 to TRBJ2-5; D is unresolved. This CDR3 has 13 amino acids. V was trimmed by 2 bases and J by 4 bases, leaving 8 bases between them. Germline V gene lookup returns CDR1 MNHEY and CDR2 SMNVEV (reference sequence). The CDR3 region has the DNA TGTGCCAGCAGTTTACGTTGGGCAGAGACCCAGTACTTC. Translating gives CASSLRWAETQYF.

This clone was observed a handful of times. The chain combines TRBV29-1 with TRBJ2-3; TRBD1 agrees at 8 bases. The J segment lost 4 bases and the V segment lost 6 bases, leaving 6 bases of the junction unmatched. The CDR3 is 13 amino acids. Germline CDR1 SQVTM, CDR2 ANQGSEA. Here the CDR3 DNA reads TGCAGCGTAGCTGGGACAGGTTCAGATACGCAGTATTTT. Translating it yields CSVAGTGSDTQYF.

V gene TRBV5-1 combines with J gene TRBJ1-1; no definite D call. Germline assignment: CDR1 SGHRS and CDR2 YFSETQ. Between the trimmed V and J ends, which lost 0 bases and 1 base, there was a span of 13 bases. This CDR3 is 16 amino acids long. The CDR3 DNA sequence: TGCGCCAGCAGCTTGGCGACACCTCGGGGGAACACTGAAGCTTTCTTT. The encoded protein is CASSLATPRGNTEAFF.

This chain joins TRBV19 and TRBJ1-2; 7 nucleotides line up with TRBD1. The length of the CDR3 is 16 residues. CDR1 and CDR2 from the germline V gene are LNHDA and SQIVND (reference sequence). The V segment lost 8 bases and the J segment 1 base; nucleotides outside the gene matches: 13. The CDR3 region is CASAPPGDSFNYGYTF. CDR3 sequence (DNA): TGTGCCAGTGCTCCACCCGGGGACAGCTTTAACTATGGCTACACCTTC.

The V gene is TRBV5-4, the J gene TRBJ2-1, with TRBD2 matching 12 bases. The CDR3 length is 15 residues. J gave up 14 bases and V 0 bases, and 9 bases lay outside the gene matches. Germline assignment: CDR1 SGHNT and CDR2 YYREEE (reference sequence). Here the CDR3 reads CASSLGTSGMWKKFF. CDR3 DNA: TGTGCCAGCAGCTTGGGGACTAGCGGGATGTGGAAAAAGTTCTTC.

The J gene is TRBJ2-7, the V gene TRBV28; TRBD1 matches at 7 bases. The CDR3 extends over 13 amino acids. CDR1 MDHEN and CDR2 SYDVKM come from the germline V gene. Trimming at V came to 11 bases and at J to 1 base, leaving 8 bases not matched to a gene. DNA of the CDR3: TGTGCCCTAGAGGACAGGAGGTCCTACGAGCAGTACTTC. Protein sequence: CALEDRRSYEQYF.